Shown below are 29 T cell receptor beta chains from a single sample sequenced in a study of blood T cell repertoires in COVID-19 (dated by TCRdb to 2020 to 2021). The library was generated by the immunoSEQ multiplex PCR assay. The table was pulled from immuneACCESS by TCRdb, which kept in-frame rearrangements only. Such tables lose some clones; where checked, under half of the loss comes from unresolved V genes, and the rest has no known cause. This sample gives a few hundred thousand clones in total; roughly four fifths of them show up just once. The ten biggest clones cover 5% to 5.5% of the sample. Sequences were obtained from PBMCs or T cells enriched from blood (not recorded which). Source of these receptors: a woman aged 45-59 years who had recovered from COVID-19.

Concerning this clone: The junction and the germline gene differ at one end; a read error may be behind it. This chain links TRBV7-9 with TRBJ1-2; D is uncertain. CDR1 SEHNR and CDR2 FQNEAQ come from the germline V gene (reference sequence). The CDR3 totals 13 residues. CDR3 sequence: CASSIASEGGYTF. The CDR3 coding sequence is TGTGCCAGCAGCATAGCGTCGGAGGGTGGCTACACCTTC.

The rearrangement joins TRBV19 to TRBJ1-2; D gene unclear. The CDR3 extends over 15 amino acids. Deletions cut 5 bases from V and 1 base from J, with 14 bases between. The germline V gene has CDR1 LNHDA and CDR2 SQIVND (reference sequence). The CDR3 coding sequence is TGTGCCAGTAGTCCGACTTACACACTTAACTATGGCTACACCTTC. As protein: CASSPTYTLNYGYTF.

The chain links TRBV7-2 to TRBJ1-4; D is undetermined. The ends were cut back, 1 base at V and 6 bases at J, with 9 bases in the middle. Germline V gene sequence: CDR1 SGHTA, CDR2 FQGNSA. The CDR3 runs 14 residues. The DNA of the CDR3 is TGTGCCAGCAGCTTAGTTTCCGGGGATGAAAAACTGTTTTTT. Amino acids: CASSLVSGDEKLFF. The variable domain in full, completed from reference TRBV7-2 and TRBJ1-4, reads GAGVSQSPSNKVTEKGKDVELRCDPISGHTALYWYRQSLGQGLEFLIYFQGNSAPDKSGLPSDRFSAERTGGSVSTLTIQRTQQEDSAVYLCASSLVSGDEKLFFGSGTQLSVL.

The DNA for the CDR3 is TGTGCCACCGGCCGCTCCGGCACAGATACGCAGTATTTT. It translates to CATGRSGTDTQYF. The chain combines TRBV24-1 with TRBJ2-3; D not resolved. V lost 9 bases to trimming and J lost 1 base, with 10 bases between them. Looked up from germline, CDR1 is KGHDR and CDR2 is SFDVKD. The CDR3 is made up of 13 amino acids.

The V and J genes are TRBV30 and TRBJ1-5; TRBD1 is a possible D gene (5 bases). Germline-derived CDR1 and CDR2 are GTSNPN and SVGIG (reference sequence). V was trimmed by 2 bases and J by 9 bases, leaving 14 bases between them. CDR3 length equals 13 residues. The CDR3 nucleotides read TGTGCCTGGAGTAATCAGGGAATCGGGCCCCAGCATTTT. Translating it yields CAWSNQGIGPQHF.

This clone was picked up a small number of times. The chain has TRBV5-1 and TRBJ2-3; TRBD2 aligns across 7 bases. Germline assignment: CDR1 SGHRS and CDR2 YFSETQ. Trimming at V came to 3 bases and at J to 0 bases, leaving 4 bases not matched to a gene. The CDR3 is 15 amino acids. CDR3 amino acids: CASSSREGSTDTQYF. For the CDR3, the DNA is TGCGCCAGCAGCTCAAGGGAGGGAAGCACAGATACGCAGTATTTT.

J is TRBJ2-7 and V is TRBV3-1 (or the pseudogene TRBV3-2); maybe TRBD2 (6 bases). This CDR3 has 12 amino acids. Trimming stripped 5 bases from V and 4 bases from J, with 9 bases between. The V gene's germline CDR1 is LGHDT and CDR2 YNNKEL (reference sequence). The CDR3 DNA follows: TGTGCCAGCAGCTACGGGACTTACGAGCAGTACTTC. It codes for CASSYGTYEQYF.

V and J are TRBV28 and TRBJ2-7; D unresolved. The CDR3 runs 14 residues. V was trimmed by 7 bases and J by 6 bases, leaving 19 bases between them. Germline loops: CDR1 MDHEN, CDR2 SYDVKM. CDR3 nucleotides: TGTGCCAGCACCCCCCCCCATAGATCGCTCGAGCAGTACTTC. It codes for CASTPPHRSLEQYF.

This clone turned up a few times. The V and J genes are TRBV5-1 and TRBJ1-1; TRBD1 matches at 9 bases. Unmatched junction bases numbered 5, after V lost 4 bases and J lost 1 base. Germline CDR1 and CDR2: SGHRS and YFSETQ. The CDR3 loop spans 15 amino acids. DNA of the CDR3: TGCGCCAGCAGCACCGGACAGGGGAGGAACACTGAAGCTTTCTTT. The encoded protein is CASSTGQGRNTEAFF.

V gene TRBV11-2 combines with J gene TRBJ2-1; tentatively, D is TRBD2 (6 bases). This CDR3 comprises 17 residues. V was clipped by 6 bases and J by 3 bases, with 21 bases between them. CDR1 is SGHAT, CDR2 FQNNGV, per germline. CDR3 region: CASSSLPPATSYNEQFF. CDR3 in DNA: TGTGCCAGCAGTTCACTCCCTCCAGCGACTAGCTACAATGAGCAGTTCTTC.

V usage is TRBV19 and J usage is TRBJ1-2; D is unresolved. The length of the CDR3 is 14 residues. Germline V gene sequence: CDR1 LNHDA, CDR2 SQIVND (reference sequence). Trimming removed 6 bases from V and 7 bases from J, with 18 bases in between. CDR3 in amino acids: CASSSDWISFGYTF. The CDR3 coding sequence is TGTGCCAGTAGCTCCGACTGGATCAGCTTTGGCTACACCTTC.

The chain combines TRBV19 with TRBJ2-3; 7 nucleotides line up with TRBD1. With V trimmed by 6 bases and J by 4 bases, 4 bases remained unmatched. Germline loops: CDR1 LNHDA, CDR2 SQIVND (reference sequence). The CDR3 is made up of 13 amino acids. CDR3 DNA: TGTGCCAGTAGCAGAGGGGGCCCAGATACGCAGTATTTT. Protein sequence: CASSRGGPDTQYF.

This rearrangement joins TRBV7-9 to TRBJ2-7, with 7 positions matching TRBD2. The CDR3 is 16 residues long. V dropped 5 bases and J dropped 0; count of bases not matched to a gene: 10. Germline loops: CDR1 SEHNR, CDR2 FQNEAQ (reference sequence). Here the CDR3 reads CASSPPSGAHSYEQYF. CDR3 DNA: TGTGCCAGCAGCCCCCCCAGCGGGGCACACTCCTACGAGCAGTACTTC.

This chain links TRBV11-3 with TRBJ1-4; D is ambiguous. The CDR3 spans 13 residues. CDR1 SGHNT and CDR2 YENEEA come from the germline V gene. The ends were cut back, 0 bases at V and 10 bases at J, with 9 bases in the middle. Here the CDR3 DNA reads TGTGCCAGCAGCTTAGATCCGAGCGGAAAACTGTTTTTT. Translated: CASSLDPSGKLFF.

V is TRBV15 and J is TRBJ1-2, with 7 bases aligning to TRBD1. Germline-derived CDR1 and CDR2 are LNHNV and YYDKDF (reference sequence). This CDR3 region has 16 residues. Trimming at V came to 4 bases and at J to 7 bases, leaving 15 bases not matched to a gene. DNA for the CDR3: TGTGCCACCAGCACCGATACAGGGGCTTCAGACTTTGGCTACACCTTC. It encodes CATSTDTGASDFGYTF.

The chain has TRBV7-8 and TRBJ2-3; TRBD2 matches 9 bases. V lost 5 bases and J lost 3; bases outside the gene matches: 12. CDR1 is SGHVS, CDR2 FQNEAQ, per germline. The CDR3 length is 17 residues. The CDR3 DNA is TGTGCCAGCAGCCGAGAAGGGGGCGGGGGGGCAACAGATACGCAGTATTTT. Translation: CASSREGGGGATDTQYF.

The rearrangement uses TRBV19 and TRBJ2-1; 14 nucleotides match TRBD2. CDR3 length: 16 residues. Germline CDR1 and CDR2: LNHDA and SQIVND (reference sequence). Trimming cost V 4 bases and J 7 bases; bases outside gene matches: 6. CDR3 in amino acids: CASSTAGTSGSNEQFF. In nucleotides, the CDR3 is TGTGCCAGTAGTACCGCCGGGACTAGCGGGAGTAATGAGCAGTTCTTC.

This chain links TRBV5-4 with TRBJ1-1; D unclear. This CDR3 has 14 residues. V lost 2 bases and J lost 0, with 8 bases in between. The germline V gene has CDR1 SGHNT and CDR2 YYREEE (reference sequence). The CDR3 DNA sequence: TGTGCCAGCAGCTTCGGGATCCTGAACACTGAAGCTTTCTTT. Residues: CASSFGILNTEAFF.

CDR3 sequence reads: CSASFWSQNYGYTF. CDR3 nucleotide sequence: TGCAGTGCTAGTTTCTGGAGCCAAAACTATGGCTACACCTTC. V usage is TRBV20-1 and J usage is TRBJ1-2; D not certain. Deletions cut 3 bases from V and 2 bases from J, with 13 bases between. Per the germline V gene, CDR1 is DFQATT and CDR2 is SNEGSKA (reference sequence). The CDR3 length is 14 residues.

J is TRBJ2-2 and V is TRBV2; D is unresolved. V was cut by 3 bases and J by 8 bases, with 4 bases left in between. CDR1 and CDR2 from the germline V gene are SNHLY and FYNNEI. The CDR3 totals 11 residues. This chain's CDR3 is CASSDSGELFF. The CDR3 DNA reads TGTGCCAGCAGTGATTCGGGGGAGCTGTTTTTT.

V gene TRBV9 combines with J gene TRBJ2-1; 13 bases are shared with TRBD2. Per germline, CDR1 SGDLS and CDR2 YYNGEE. There are 18 residues in the CDR3. V was pared by 4 bases and J by 7 bases, with 14 bases of the junction left unmatched. The CDR3 sequence: CASSPQDLLAGGPNEQFF. CDR3 nucleotides: TGTGCCAGCAGCCCACAGGACTTACTAGCGGGGGGGCCGAATGAGCAGTTCTTC.

This clone has just one count. V is TRBV18 and J is TRBJ1-4; 7 nucleotides align to TRBD1. With 2 bases clipped from V and 3 bases from J, the junction kept 6 bases outside the gene matches. The CDR3 runs 16 residues. Germline loops: CDR1 KGHSH, CDR2 LQKENI. CDR3 in DNA: TGTGCCAGCTCACCATCCATACAGGGGTCTAATGAAAAACTGTTTTTT. It translates to CASSPSIQGSNEKLFF.

The J gene is TRBJ1-2, the V gene TRBV6-6; 11 bases fit TRBD1. V dropped 6 bases and J dropped 6; count of bases not matched to a gene: 3. This CDR3 has 13 residues. Germline V gives CDR1 MNHNY, CDR2 SVGAGI (reference sequence). As DNA, the CDR3 is TGTGCCAGCAGAAGGACAGGGGGCAATGGCTACACCTTC. The encoded protein is CASRRTGGNGYTF.

V is TRBV7-3 and J is TRBJ1-2, with D uncertain. In germline, CDR1 is SGHTA, CDR2 FQGTGA. V was pared by 5 bases and J by 14 bases, with 21 bases between. This CDR3 comprises 13 residues. Here the CDR3 reads CASSLTPDSRLTF. CDR3 DNA sequence: TGTGCCAGCAGCCTGACACCGGACTCCCGTTTAACCTTC.

The chain couples TRBV12-5 to TRBJ1-5, with a possible D match to TRBD1 (5 bases). The ends were cut back, 2 bases at V and 1 base at J, with 12 bases in the middle. Germline CDR1 is LGHNT and CDR2 is FRNRAP. This CDR3 region has 16 residues. The CDR3 bases are TGTGCTAGTGGTTTGATCCTAGGGGCGAGCAATCAGCCCCAGCATTTT. As protein: CASGLILGASNQPQHF.

V is TRBV11-2 and J is TRBJ1-6; the D gene is possibly TRBD1 (5 bases). Trimming pared 1 base from V and 8 bases from J, leaving 15 bases between. This CDR3 contains 16 residues. Germline V gives CDR1 SGHAT, CDR2 FQNNGV. This chain's CDR3 is CASSLVFGQGYSPLHF. The CDR3 DNA reads as TGTGCCAGCAGCTTAGTGTTTGGGCAGGGTTATTCACCCCTCCACTTT.

The genes are TRBV7-8 and TRBJ2-1; the match to TRBD2 covers 10 bases. The CDR3 sequence is 16 residues long. Trimming took 0 bases from V and 7 from J; bases not matched to a gene: 6. The V gene's germline CDR1 is SGHVS and CDR2 FQNEAQ. CDR3: CASSLAGGTSANEQFF. The CDR3 region has the DNA TGTGCCAGCAGCTTAGCGGGGGGGACTAGCGCAAATGAGCAGTTCTTC.

This clone was seen only a few times. The rearrangement joins TRBV3-1 (or the pseudogene TRBV3-2) to TRBJ2-1, with D perhaps TRBD2 (5 bases). From germline, CDR1 is LGHDT and CDR2 YNNKEL (reference sequence). The CDR3 is 15 amino acids. Between the trimmed V and J ends, which lost 4 bases and 9 bases, there was a span of 19 bases. CDR3 protein: CASSPLAGVQGEQFF. The CDR3 nucleotides read TGTGCCAGCAGCCCGCTGGCGGGCGTACAAGGTGAGCAGTTCTTC.

Notes on this clone: This sample includes further DNA sequences coding for the same CDR3. The chain carries TRBV4-3 and TRBJ1-3; 8 bases are shared with TRBD1. Germline V CDR1 and CDR2: LGHNA, YSLEER. The trim removed 0 bases at V and 3 bases at J, leaving 4 bases unmatched. The CDR3 sequence is 16 residues long. CDR3 sequence reads: CASSQDGTGVGNTIYF. The CDR3 region has the DNA TGCGCCAGCAGCCAAGATGGGACAGGAGTTGGAAACACCATATATTTT.